This TCR beta chain was sequenced for a study of blood T cell repertoires in COVID-19 (dated by TCRdb to 2019 to 2021). In the study overall: Samples covering the acute and convalescent phases of COVID-19 were provided by collaborators in the United States, Italy and Spain. Sample metadata almost always included a de-identified subject ID, COVID-19 status, age in years and sex. Deeply sampled blood TCRbeta repertoires from subjects exposed to, actively infected with, or recovered from COVID-19 were included in the dataset. The repertoires were released in a freely available public database meant as a resource for research on the immune response to SARS-CoV-2. The samples were drawn from two sources: the first 160 participants of the ongoing ImmuneRACE study, and some 1,300 subjects contributed by 6 global collaborators. HLA class I and class II types, where available, came from metadata supplied by the sample provider rather than from assay-based typing. The prospective study material was composed of cDNA or gDNA derived from T cells, B-cell-depleted T cells, or PBMCs. Broader findings and caveats from the paper: How much clinical and demographic metadata was included differed by source and by participant, and the metadata was provided uncurated.

Reading the germline V gene gives CDR1 MDHEN and CDR2 SYDVKM. V is reduced by 6 bases and J by 2 bases, leaving a spacing of 16 bases between them. Reading from cysteine to phenylalanine, the CDR3 counts 15 amino acids. Only the CDR3 DNA is retained, 45 bases long and in frame from the first base. TCRbeta CDR3 regions were amplified from genomic DNA using the immunoSEQ Assay, a bias-controlled multiplex PCR. The published analysis was carried out like this. Nucleated cell counts per sample were estimated from amplification of reference gene primers within the assay. To quantify the absolute abundance of each unique TCRbeta CDR3 rearrangement, sequence reads were collapsed and filtered. For each sample, productive Simpson clonality was calculated by taking the square root of Simpson's diversity index across productive rearrangements. TCRdb retrieved this table from immuneACCESS and kept in-frame rearrangements only. Not all clones are present; in checked studies, unresolved V genes account for under half, and no reason is known for the remainder. Clone size and the V and J calls come from that table; the DNA yielded D and trimming. The sample table shows some 220,000 clones, and over 75% are seen once. The ten largest make up roughly 3% of the sample.

As to this clone: Its recognized antigen is unknown. The input lacks base qualities; no much larger clone sits a single base away.

Enrolling through a virtual design, the prospective study's participants ranged in age from roughly 18 to 89 years and lived across some 23 United States geographic areas. To assign participants to cohorts, the prospective study relied on clinical history that participants themselves reported in a screening survey and a study questionnaire. In the prospective study, mobile phlebotomists collected whole blood, serum and a nasopharyngeal or oropharyngeal swab from each participant. Additional blood draws and questionnaires over an approximately 2-month period could optionally be provided by prospective study participants. Before DNA extraction, prospective study blood samples were shipped either frozen or at room temperature.

The receptor was derived from a woman aged 18-30 years in a cohort exposed to, infected with or recovered from COVID-19 (not recorded which). Sequenced: PBMCs or T cells enriched from blood (not recorded which). This sequence uses TRBV28 and TRBJ1-2; TRBD1 is a possible D gene, resting on 6 matching bases. This receptor has the CDR3 CASRPFIDRNYGYTF. The DNA sequence is given as TGTGCCAGCAGACCATTCATCGACAGGAACTATGGCTACACCTTC.